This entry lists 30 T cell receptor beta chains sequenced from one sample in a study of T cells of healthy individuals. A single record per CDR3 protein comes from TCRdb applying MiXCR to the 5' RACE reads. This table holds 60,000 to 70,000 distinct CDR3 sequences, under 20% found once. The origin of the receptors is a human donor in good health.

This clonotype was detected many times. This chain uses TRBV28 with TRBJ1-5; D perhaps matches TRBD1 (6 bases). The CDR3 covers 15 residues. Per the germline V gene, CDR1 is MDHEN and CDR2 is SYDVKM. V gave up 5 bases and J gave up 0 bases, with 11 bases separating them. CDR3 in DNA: TGTGCCAGCAGTAGGGGGGGGAATAGCAATCAGCCCCAGCATTTT. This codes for CASSRGGNSNQPQHF.

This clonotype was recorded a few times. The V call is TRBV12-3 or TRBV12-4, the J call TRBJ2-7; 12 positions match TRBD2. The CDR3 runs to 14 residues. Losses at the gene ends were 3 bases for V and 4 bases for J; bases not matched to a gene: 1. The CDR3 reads CASSFTSGGYEQYF. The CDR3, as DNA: TGTGCCAGCAGTTTTACTAGCGGGGGGTACGAGCAGTACTTC.

In DNA form, the CDR3 reads TGCGCCAGCAGCCAAGATGACACCGGCACTGAAGCTTTCTTT. Its translation: CASSQDDTGTEAFF. V usage is TRBV4-1 and J usage is TRBJ1-1; no firm D call. The CDR3 is made up of 14 amino acids. CDR1 MGHRA and CDR2 YSYEKL come from the germline V gene. V was clipped by 0 bases and J by 4 bases, with 9 bases between them.

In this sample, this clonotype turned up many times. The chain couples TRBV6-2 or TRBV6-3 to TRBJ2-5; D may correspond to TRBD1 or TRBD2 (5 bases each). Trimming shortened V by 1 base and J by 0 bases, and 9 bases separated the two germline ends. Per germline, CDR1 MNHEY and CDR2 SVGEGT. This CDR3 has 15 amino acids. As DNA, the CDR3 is TGTGCCAGCAGTTACTTGGGGACCGACCAAGAGACCCAGTACTTC. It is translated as CASSYLGTDQETQYF.

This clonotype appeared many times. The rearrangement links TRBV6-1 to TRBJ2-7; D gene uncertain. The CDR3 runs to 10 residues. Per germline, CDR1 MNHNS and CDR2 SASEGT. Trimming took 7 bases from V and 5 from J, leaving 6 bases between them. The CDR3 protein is CASKNNEQYF. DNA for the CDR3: TGTGCCAGCAAAAATAACGAGCAGTACTTC.

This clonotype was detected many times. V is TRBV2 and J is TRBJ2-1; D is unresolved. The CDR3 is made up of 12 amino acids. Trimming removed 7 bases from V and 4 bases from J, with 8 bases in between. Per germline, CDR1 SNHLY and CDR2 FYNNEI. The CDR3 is CASNGEYNEQFF. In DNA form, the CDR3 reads TGTGCCAGCAATGGAGAGTACAATGAGCAGTTCTTC.

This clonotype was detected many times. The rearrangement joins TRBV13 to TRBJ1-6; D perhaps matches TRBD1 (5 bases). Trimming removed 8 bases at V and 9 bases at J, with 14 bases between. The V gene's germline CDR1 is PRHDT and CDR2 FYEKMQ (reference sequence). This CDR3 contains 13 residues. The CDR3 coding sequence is TGTGCCAGCGCGGAACGGGGGAGTTCACCCCTCCACTTT. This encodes CASAERGSSPLHF.

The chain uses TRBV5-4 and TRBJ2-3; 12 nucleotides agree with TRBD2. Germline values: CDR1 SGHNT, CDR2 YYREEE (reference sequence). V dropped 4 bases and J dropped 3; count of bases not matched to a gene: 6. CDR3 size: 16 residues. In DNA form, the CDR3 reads TGTGCCAGCAGCACAAGTCTAGCGGGAGGGACAGATACGCAGTATTTT. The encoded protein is CASSTSLAGGTDTQYF.

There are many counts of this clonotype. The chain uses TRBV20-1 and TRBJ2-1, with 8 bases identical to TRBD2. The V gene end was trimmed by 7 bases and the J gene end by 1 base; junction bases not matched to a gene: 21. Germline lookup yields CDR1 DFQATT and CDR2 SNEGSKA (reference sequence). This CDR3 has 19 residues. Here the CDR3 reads CSVLGGLAGGFRSYNEQFF. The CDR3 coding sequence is TGCAGTGTATTAGGTGGTTTGGCGGGAGGCTTTAGGTCCTACAATGAGCAGTTCTTC.

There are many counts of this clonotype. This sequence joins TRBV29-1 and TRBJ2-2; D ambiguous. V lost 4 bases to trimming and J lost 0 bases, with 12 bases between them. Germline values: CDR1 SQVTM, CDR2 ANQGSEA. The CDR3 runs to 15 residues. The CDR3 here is CSVVFSWSNTGELFF. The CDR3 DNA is TGCAGCGTTGTGTTTAGCTGGTCGAACACCGGGGAGCTGTTTTTT.

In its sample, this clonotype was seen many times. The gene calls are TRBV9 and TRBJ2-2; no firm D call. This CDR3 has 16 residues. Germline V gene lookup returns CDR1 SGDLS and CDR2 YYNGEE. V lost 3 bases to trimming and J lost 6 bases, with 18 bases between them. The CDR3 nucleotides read TGTGCCAGCAGCGGATTTACCAAGGTAGACTCCGGGGAGCTGTTTTTT. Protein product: CASSGFTKVDSGELFF.

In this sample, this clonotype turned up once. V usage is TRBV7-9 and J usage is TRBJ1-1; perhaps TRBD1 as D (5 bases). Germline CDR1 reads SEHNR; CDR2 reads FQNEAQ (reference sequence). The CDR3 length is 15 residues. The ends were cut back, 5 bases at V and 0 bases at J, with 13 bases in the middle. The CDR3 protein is CASSPRGTMNTEAFF. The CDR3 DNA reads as TGTGCCAGCAGCCCGCGAGGGACGATGAACACTGAAGCTTTCTTT.

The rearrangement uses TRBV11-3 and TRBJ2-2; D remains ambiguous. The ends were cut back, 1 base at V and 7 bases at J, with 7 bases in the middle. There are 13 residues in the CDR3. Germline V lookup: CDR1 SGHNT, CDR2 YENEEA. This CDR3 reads CASSLARGGELFF. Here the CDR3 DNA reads TGTGCCAGCAGCTTAGCACGCGGCGGGGAGCTGTTTTTT.

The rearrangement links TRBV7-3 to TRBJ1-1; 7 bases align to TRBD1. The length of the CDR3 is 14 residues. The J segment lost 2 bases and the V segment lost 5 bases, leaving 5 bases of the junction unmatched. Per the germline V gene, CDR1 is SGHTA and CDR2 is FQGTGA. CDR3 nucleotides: TGTGCCAGCAGCCCCACAGGGGTAAACACTGAAGCTTTCTTT. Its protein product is CASSPTGVNTEAFF.

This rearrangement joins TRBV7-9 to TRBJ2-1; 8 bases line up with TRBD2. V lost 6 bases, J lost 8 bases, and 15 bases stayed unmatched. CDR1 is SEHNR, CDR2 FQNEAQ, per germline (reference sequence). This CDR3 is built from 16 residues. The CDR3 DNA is TGTGCCAGCAGTACTCCGACTAGCGAGAGAGGGGATGAGCAGTTCTTC. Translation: CASSTPTSERGDEQFF.

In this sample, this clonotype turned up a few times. The CDR3 DNA sequence: TGTGCCAGCAGACGTAGGAGCGGGGGGACCGGGGAGCTGTTTTTT. This sequence encodes CASRRRSGGTGELFF. This rearrangement joins TRBV12-3 or TRBV12-4 to TRBJ2-2, with 9 bases fitting TRBD2. The trim removed 6 bases at V and 5 bases at J, leaving 7 bases unmatched. The CDR3 is 15 residues long.

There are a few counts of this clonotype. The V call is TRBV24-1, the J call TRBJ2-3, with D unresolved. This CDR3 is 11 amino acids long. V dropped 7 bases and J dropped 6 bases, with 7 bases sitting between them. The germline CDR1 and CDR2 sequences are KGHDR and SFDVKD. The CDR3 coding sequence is TGTGCCACCAGCTATCTCGATACGCAGTATTTT. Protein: CATSYLDTQYF.

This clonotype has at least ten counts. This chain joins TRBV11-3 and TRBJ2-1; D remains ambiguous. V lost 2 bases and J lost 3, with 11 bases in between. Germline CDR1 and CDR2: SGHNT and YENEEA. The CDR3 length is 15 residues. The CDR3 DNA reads TGTGCCAGCAGCTTACTGAGCGCCGACTACAATGAGCAGTTCTTC. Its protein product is CASSLLSADYNEQFF.

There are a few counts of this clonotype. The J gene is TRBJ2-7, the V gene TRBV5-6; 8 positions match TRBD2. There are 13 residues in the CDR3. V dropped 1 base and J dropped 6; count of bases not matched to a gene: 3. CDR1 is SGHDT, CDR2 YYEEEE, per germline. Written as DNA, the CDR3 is TGTGCCAGCAGCTTGTCGGGGGGGTCCGAGCAGTACTTC. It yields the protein CASSLSGGSEQYF.

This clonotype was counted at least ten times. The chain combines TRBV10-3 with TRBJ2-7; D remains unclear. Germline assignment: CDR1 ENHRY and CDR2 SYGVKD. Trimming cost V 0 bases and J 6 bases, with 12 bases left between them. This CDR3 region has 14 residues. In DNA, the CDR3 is TGTGCCATCAGTGAGTCTATGGGTTCAGGCGAGCAGTACTTC. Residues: CAISESMGSGEQYF.

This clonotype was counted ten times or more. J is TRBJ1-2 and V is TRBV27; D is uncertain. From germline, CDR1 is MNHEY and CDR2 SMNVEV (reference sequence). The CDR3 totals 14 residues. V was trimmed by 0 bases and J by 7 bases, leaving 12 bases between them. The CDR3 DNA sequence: TGTGCCAGCAGTTTATCGACCGGCGTAGGTGGCTACACCTTC. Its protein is CASSLSTGVGGYTF.

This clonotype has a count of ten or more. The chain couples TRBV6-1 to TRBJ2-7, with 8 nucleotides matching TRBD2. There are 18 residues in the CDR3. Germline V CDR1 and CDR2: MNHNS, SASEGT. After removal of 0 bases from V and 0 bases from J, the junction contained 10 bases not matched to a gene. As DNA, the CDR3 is TGTGCCAGCAGTGAAGCCCCGGGGGCGGGGGGTCTCTCCTACGAGCAGTACTTC. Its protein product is CASSEAPGAGGLSYEQYF.

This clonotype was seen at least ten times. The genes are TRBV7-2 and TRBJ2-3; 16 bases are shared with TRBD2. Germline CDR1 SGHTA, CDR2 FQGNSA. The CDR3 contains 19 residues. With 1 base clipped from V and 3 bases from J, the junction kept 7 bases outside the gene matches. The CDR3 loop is CASSLGSGTSGRETDTQYF. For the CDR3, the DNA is TGTGCCAGCAGCTTAGGTTCCGGGACTAGCGGGAGGGAAACAGATACGCAGTATTTT.

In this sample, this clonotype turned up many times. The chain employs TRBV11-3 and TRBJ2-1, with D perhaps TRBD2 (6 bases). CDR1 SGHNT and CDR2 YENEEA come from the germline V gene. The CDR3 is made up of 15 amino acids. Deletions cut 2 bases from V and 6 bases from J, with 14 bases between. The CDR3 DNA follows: TGTGCCAGCAGCTTATTAGCGGTGGGGAGCAATGAGCAGTTCTTC. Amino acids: CASSLLAVGSNEQFF.

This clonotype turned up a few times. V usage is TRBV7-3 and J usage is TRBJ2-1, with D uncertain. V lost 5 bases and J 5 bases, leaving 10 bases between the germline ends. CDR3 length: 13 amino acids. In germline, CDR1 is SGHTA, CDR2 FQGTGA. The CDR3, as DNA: TGTGCCAGCAGCCAAAGACCGAACAATGAGCAGTTCTTC. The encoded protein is CASSQRPNNEQFF.

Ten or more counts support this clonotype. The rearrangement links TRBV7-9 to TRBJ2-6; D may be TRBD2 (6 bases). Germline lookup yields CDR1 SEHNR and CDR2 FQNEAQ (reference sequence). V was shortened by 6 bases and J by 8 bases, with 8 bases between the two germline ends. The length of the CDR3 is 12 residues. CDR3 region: CASRRDSNVLTF. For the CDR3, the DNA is TGTGCCAGCAGACGGGACTCCAACGTCCTGACTTTC.

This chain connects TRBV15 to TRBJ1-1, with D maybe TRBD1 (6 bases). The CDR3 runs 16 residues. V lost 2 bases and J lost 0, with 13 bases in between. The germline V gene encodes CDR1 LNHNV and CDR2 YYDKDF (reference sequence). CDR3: CATSRSRQALNTEAFF. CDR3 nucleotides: TGTGCCACCAGCAGATCTCGACAGGCATTGAACACTGAAGCTTTCTTT.

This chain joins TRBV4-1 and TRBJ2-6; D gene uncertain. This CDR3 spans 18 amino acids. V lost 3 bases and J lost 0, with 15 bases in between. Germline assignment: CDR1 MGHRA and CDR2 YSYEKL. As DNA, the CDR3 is TGCGCCAGCAGCCATGATCCGGGTCGAAACTCTGGGGCCAACGTCCTGACTTTC. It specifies CASSHDPGRNSGANVLTF.

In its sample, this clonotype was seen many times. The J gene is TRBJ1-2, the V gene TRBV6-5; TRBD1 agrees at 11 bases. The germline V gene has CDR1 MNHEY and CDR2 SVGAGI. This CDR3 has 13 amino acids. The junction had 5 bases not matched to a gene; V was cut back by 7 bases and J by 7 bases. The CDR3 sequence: CASIGQGARGYTF. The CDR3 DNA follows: TGTGCCAGCATTGGACAGGGGGCGCGTGGCTACACCTTC.

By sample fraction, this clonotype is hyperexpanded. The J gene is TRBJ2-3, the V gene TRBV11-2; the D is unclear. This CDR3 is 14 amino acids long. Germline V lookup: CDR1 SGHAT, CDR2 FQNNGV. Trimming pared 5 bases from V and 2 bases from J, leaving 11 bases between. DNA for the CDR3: TGTGCCAGCAGCGCCCGAGACGACACAGATACGCAGTATTTT. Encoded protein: CASSARDDTDTQYF.